The subject of this entry is one T cell receptor beta chain. The antigen is undetermined. The germline V gene encodes CDR1 MNHNS and CDR2 SASEGT. The V gene lost 2 bases and the J gene lost 3 bases, with 8 bases spanning the gap. The CDR3 runs 14 residues. The table came from immunoSEQ multiplex PCR; TCRdb's copy has only in-frame clones and leaves some out. Of roughly 70,000 clones listed, about 83% are singletons. The entry originates in a study of T cell responses to AZD1222 COVID-19 vaccine. Broader study findings: White British people made up most donors, females outnumbered males, and clonal diversity was possibly underestimated. Targets within unmutated variant regions were reportedly found for nearly half of spike-specific TCRs. Among AZD1222 vaccinees, only five to seven were seropositive at baseline.

This rearrangement joins TRBV6-1 to TRBJ1-5; D unclear. The sequence derives from an adult who received the AZD1222 COVID-19 vaccine. The input for sequencing was peripheral blood, taken 28 days after the second AZD1222 dose. Here the CDR3 DNA reads TGTGCCAGCAGTGAATACGGCAACAATCAGCCCCAGCATTTT. Translation gives CASSEYGNNQPQHF.